These T cell receptor beta chains were read from a single sample in a study of blood T cells in healthy people across ages. TCRdb reanalysed the 5' RACE reads using MiXCR and keeps one entry per CDR3 protein. Here the sample spans some 1.5 million distinct CDR3 sequences, over 25% being singletons. The sample consisted of blood. These receptors were taken from a woman aged 25 to 45 in good health. The CDR3 runs from the conserved cysteine through the conserved F or W. A D gene is named only where the DNA matches it firmly. Size tells how often a clone was seen (once, few, many) or the class of an expanded clone, and some rows leave it out.

j_call clone_size v_call d_call cdr3_nt cdr3_aa
TRBJ2-3 - TRBV25-1 - TGTGCCAGCAGTGAAGTTAACACAGATACGCAGTATTTT CASSEVNTDTQYF
TRBJ2-5 many TRBV7-3 - TGTGCCAGCAGCTTAACCGGGACACCTCAAGAGACCCAGTACTTC CASSLTGTPQETQYF
TRBJ1-1 - TRBV2 - TGTGCCAGCAGTGAAGGGTGGGGGCACACTGAAGCTTTCTTT CASSEGWGHTEAFF
TRBJ2-2 - TRBV6-2/TRBV6-3 TRBD2 TGTGCCAGCACCCCTCGCGGGGGGATTGGAACCGGGGAGCTGTTTTTT CASTPRGGIGTGELFF
TRBJ2-7 few TRBV7-2 - TGTGCCAGCAGCTCGGTCACTGCCGAGCAGTACTTC CASSSVTAEQYF
TRBJ1-4 - TRBV29-1 - TGCAGCGTAGGGGGAATAGCTAATGAAAAACGGTTTTTT CSVGGIANEKRFF
TRBJ1-5 - TRBV2 - TGTGCCAGCAGGGAAGAGGGGGGACAGCCCCAGCATTTT CASREEGGQPQHF
TRBJ1-5 few TRBV4-1 - TGCGCCAGCAGCCAAGTTGGGGATAGCAATCAGCCCCAGCATTTT CASSQVGDSNQPQHF
TRBJ2-1 few TRBV27 TRBD1 TGTGCCAGCAGTTTGGACAGGGGTCTTAGGAATGAGCAGTTCTTC CASSLDRGLRNEQFF
TRBJ2-7 many TRBV6-5 - TGTGCCAGCAGTTCTCTATCGACAGTAACAGGGACCTTGCTCTTTGGCGAGCAGTACTTC CASSSLSTVTGTLLFGEQYF
TRBJ1-2 few TRBV27 - TGTGCCAGCAGTTTATCCTTCGAGGGAGGACGTGGCTACACCTTC CASSLSFEGGRGYTF
TRBJ2-1 - TRBV6-1 TRBD2 TGTGCCAGCAGGCCTAGCGGGGTCCTATCCCGGAGCTCCTACAATGAGCAGTTCTTC CASRPSGVLSRSSYNEQFF
TRBJ2-3 few TRBV20-1 TRBD2 TGCAGTGCTAGCCTGCCGGGACTAGCGGCGAGGGATACGCAGTATTTT CSASLPGLAARDTQYF
TRBJ1-2 many TRBV29-1 - TGCAGCGCCAGACATACGGCTGGCTACACCTTC CSARHTAGYTF
TRBJ2-7 - TRBV6-2/TRBV6-3 - TGTGCCAGCAGTTTTAGAGCACGTTACGAGCAGTACTTC CASSFRARYEQYF
TRBJ2-3 few TRBV20-1 TRBD2 TGCAGTGCCTCACGGAGCGGGAGGGCCTACACAGATACGCAGTATTTT CSASRSGRAYTDTQYF
TRBJ1-2 once TRBV6-1 - TGTGCCAGCAGTGAGGGAGGGGACAACTATGGCTACACCTTC CASSEGGDNYGYTF
TRBJ2-1 few TRBV12-3/TRBV12-4 TRBD2 TGTGCCAGTACCCGGTGGGGACTAGCGGGGGGGTCCTACAATGAGCAGTTCTTC CASTRWGLAGGSYNEQFF
TRBJ2-1 - TRBV20-1 TRBD2 TGCAGTGCAATCGGGACTAGCGGACCGGGCGAGCAGTTCTTC CSAIGTSGPGEQFF
TRBJ1-5 - TRBV20-1 - TGCAGTGCTAAGGAGAACGAGAATAGCAATCAGCCCCAGCATTTT CSAKENENSNQPQHF
TRBJ2-5 few TRBV28 TRBD2 TGTGCCAGCAGTTTATTTGCGGGGGGAGAGACCCAGTACTTC CASSLFAGGETQYF
TRBJ2-5 - TRBV28 - TGTGCCAGCAGCCCAGTCCGCCCGTGGGAGACCCAGTACTTC CASSPVRPWETQYF